Below are 17 T cell receptor beta chains sequenced from a single sample in a study. MiXCR, run by TCRdb on the RT-PCR reads, gives a single entry per CDR3 protein. Of hundreds of thousands of distinct CDR3 sequences listed, 14% were seen once; the top ten hold 3.6%. Input material: memory CD4+ T cells from blood. The receptors here all came from a female donor in good health, serving as a healthy control.

The rearrangement joins TRBV25-1 to TRBJ1-1, with D hard to call. The germline V gene encodes CDR1 MGHDK and CDR2 SYGVNS. CDR3 length: 14 amino acids. The ends were cut back, 7 bases at V and 2 bases at J, with 14 bases in the middle. The CDR3 here is CASTVAGSNTEAFF. In DNA form, the CDR3 reads TGTGCCAGCACTGTTGCGGGGAGCAACACTGAAGCTTTCTTT.

The chain employs TRBV6-6 and TRBJ1-5, with 7 positions matching TRBD1. CDR1 is MNHNY and CDR2 is SVGAGI in the germline V gene (reference sequence). The ends lost 7 bases at V and 6 bases at J; junction bases unmatched: 12. The CDR3 runs to 15 residues. This chain's CDR3 is CASTPHDREGQPQHF. Here the CDR3 DNA reads TGTGCCAGCACCCCCCATGACAGGGAGGGTCAGCCCCAGCATTTT.

There are a few counts of this clonotype. V and J are TRBV7-9 and TRBJ1-5, with D possibly TRBD1 on 5 matching bases. CDR3 length: 15 residues. Germline V gene data show CDR1 as SEHNR and CDR2 as FQNEAQ (reference sequence). The ends were cut back, 7 bases at V and 0 bases at J, with 13 bases in the middle. The CDR3 DNA sequence: TGTGCCAGCACTCCGGGGGGGAATAGCAATCAGCCCCAGCATTTT. This gives the protein CASTPGGNSNQPQHF.

The table lists this clonotype with a few counts. The gene calls are TRBV5-1 and TRBJ2-2; possibly TRBD1 for D (5 bases). Between the trimmed V and J ends, which lost 2 bases and 3 bases, there was a span of 14 bases. This CDR3 has 16 residues. Germline V gene sequence: CDR1 SGHRS, CDR2 YFSETQ. DNA for the CDR3: TGCGCCAGCAGCTTTATGGCGCAAGGGGACACCGGGGAGCTGTTTTTT. Protein sequence: CASSFMAQGDTGELFF.

This clonotype was observed many times. The V gene is TRBV6-5, the J gene TRBJ1-2; 8 nucleotides align to TRBD1. Losses at the gene ends were 5 bases for V and 8 bases for J; bases not matched to a gene: 13. The CDR3 length is 15 residues. CDR1 and CDR2 from the germline V gene are MNHEY and SVGAGI. The CDR3 DNA is TGTGCCAGCAGTCAACCTCGACAGGGGAGGATCGGCTACACCTTC. Translation gives CASSQPRQGRIGYTF.

The chain joins TRBV7-7 to TRBJ2-2; D not certain. The germline V gene has CDR1 SSHAT and CDR2 FNYEAQ (reference sequence). The CDR3 has 14 amino acids. V was shortened by 1 base and J by 7 bases, with 10 bases between the two germline ends. The CDR3 DNA sequence: TGTGCCAGCAGCTTAGACACAGTGAACGGGGAGCTGTTTTTT. Protein sequence: CASSLDTVNGELFF.

This clonotype was seen a few times. CDR3 DNA: TGTGCCAGCAGTTATAAAAATGAAGCTTTCTTT. It encodes CASSYKNEAFF. The V call is TRBV6-5, the J call TRBJ1-1; no firm D call. Germline V gene data show CDR1 as MNHEY and CDR2 as SVGAGI. There are 11 residues in the CDR3. V was cut by 3 bases and J by 7 bases, with 6 bases left in between.

This clonotype was counted only a few times. The rearrangement joins TRBV11-2 to TRBJ1-1; D gene uncertain. Looked up from germline, CDR1 is SGHAT and CDR2 is FQNNGV. Trimming removed 4 bases at V and 4 bases at J, with 13 bases between. The CDR3 is 14 amino acids. CDR3 residues: CASSSQVVATEAFF. The CDR3 region has the DNA TGTGCCAGCAGCTCCCAAGTGGTGGCCACTGAAGCTTTCTTT.

In this sample, this clonotype turned up many times. The chain recombines TRBV20-1 with TRBJ2-5; TRBD2 matches at 8 bases. The CDR3 consists of 15 residues. In germline, CDR1 is DFQATT, CDR2 SNEGSKA (reference sequence). The ends lost 2 bases at V and 7 bases at J; junction bases unmatched: 12. CDR3 protein: CSARFIGPGGRTQYF. Written as DNA, the CDR3 is TGCAGTGCTAGATTTATAGGTCCGGGAGGGAGGACCCAGTACTTC.

The chain has TRBV20-1 and TRBJ2-1; D not resolved. The V and J ends lost 2 bases and 5 bases respectively, with 10 bases between them. CDR1 and CDR2 from the germline V gene are DFQATT and SNEGSKA (reference sequence). The CDR3 has 13 amino acids. The CDR3 DNA is TGCAGTGCTAGATCACGGGCCCACAATGAGCAGTTCTTC. It translates to CSARSRAHNEQFF.

The chain combines TRBV3-1 with TRBJ2-5, with 8 nucleotides matching TRBD2. The CDR3 is 16 amino acids. CDR1 and CDR2 from the germline V gene are LGHDT and YNNKEL (reference sequence). J gave up 5 bases and V 0 bases, and 8 bases lay outside the gene matches. CDR3 nucleotide sequence: TGTGCCAGCAGCCAAGATGGCCGGACTAGCCTGGAGACCCAGTACTTC. As protein: CASSQDGRTSLETQYF.

In its sample, this clonotype was seen a few times. The V call is TRBV18, the J call TRBJ2-1; 8 nucleotides align to TRBD2. V lost 1 base, J lost 5 bases, and 7 bases stayed unmatched. From germline, CDR1 is KGHSH and CDR2 LQKENI. This CDR3 has 16 residues. DNA of the CDR3: TGTGCCAGCTCACCACTGAGCGGGAGTAGCGACAATGAGCAGTTCTTC. Protein sequence: CASSPLSGSSDNEQFF.

V gene TRBV24-1 combines with J gene TRBJ2-3; TRBD2 is a possible D gene (5 bases). The CDR3 sequence is 17 residues long. Trimming stripped 4 bases from V and 0 bases from J, with 16 bases between. In germline, CDR1 is KGHDR, CDR2 SFDVKD. CDR3 protein: CATSEPGGRTSTDTQYF. For the CDR3, the DNA is TGTGCCACCAGTGAGCCCGGAGGCAGGACTAGCACAGATACGCAGTATTTT.

This clonotype turned up a few times. The chain carries TRBV10-3 and TRBJ2-6; 10 bases map to TRBD2. V lost 7 bases, J lost 2 bases, and 14 bases stayed unmatched. The CDR3 length is 19 residues. CDR1 and CDR2 (germline): ENHRY, SYGVKD. This CDR3 reads CAINPSGASGSAGANVLTF. Here the CDR3 DNA reads TGTGCCATCAATCCCTCTGGGGCTAGCGGGAGTGCTGGGGCCAACGTCCTGACTTTC.

This clonotype was found once. The chain employs TRBV29-1 and TRBJ2-3; no reliable D call. This CDR3 comprises 17 residues. Germline loops: CDR1 SQVTM, CDR2 ANQGSEA. The V and J ends lost 0 bases and 0 bases respectively, with 16 bases between them. CDR3 protein: CSVEDRERFQSTDTQYF. CDR3 nucleotide sequence: TGCAGCGTTGAAGATCGAGAAAGGTTTCAAAGCACAGATACGCAGTATTTT.

The sample holds many counts of this clonotype. The rearrangement links TRBV10-3 to TRBJ1-4; D remains unclear. Germline V gives CDR1 ENHRY, CDR2 SYGVKD. The CDR3 totals 14 residues. Trimming shortened V by 6 bases and J by 8 bases, and 16 bases separated the two germline ends. CDR3 bases: TGTGCCATCAGCGACGGGAATGGTGGAGAAAAACTGTTTTTT. Its translation: CAISDGNGGEKLFF.

This clonotype has more than one count but fewer than ten. The chain carries TRBV27 and TRBJ1-6, with 7 bases fitting TRBD1. The CDR3 extends over 17 amino acids. CDR1 is MNHEY and CDR2 is SMNVEV in the germline V gene (reference sequence). V shed 7 bases and J 7 bases; nucleotides not matched to a gene: 16. As DNA, the CDR3 is TGTGCCAGCAACACTCGACCCCCCGGGACAGTCAATTCACCCCTCCACTTT. It translates to CASNTRPPGTVNSPLHF.